Listed below are T cell receptor beta chains from one sample, sequenced in a study of CD8+CD57+ T cells in acquired aplastic anemia. Each CDR3 protein is one row after TCRdb ran MiXCR on the reads. Here the sample spans around 190,000 distinct CDR3 sequences, approximately 60% being singletons. The sample comprised sorted CD4+, CD8+, or CD8+CD57+ T cells (not recorded which) from PBMCs. These receptors originate from a human donor in good health. Both conserved end residues are trimmed from each CDR3. Fields, in order: CDR3 protein, V gene, J gene.

CDR3 protein: ASSVSLGGLYNEQF
V gene: TRBV9
J gene: TRBJ2-1

CDR3 protein: ASSYPRQSPQH
V gene: TRBV6-5
J gene: TRBJ1-5

CDR3 protein: SVAGGSPTDTQY
V gene: TRBV20-1
J gene: TRBJ2-3

CDR3 protein: ASRKGQGYSYEQY
V gene: TRBV19
J gene: TRBJ2-7

CDR3 protein: ASSMKPGSYGYT
V gene: TRBV19
J gene: TRBJ1-2

CDR3 protein: ASSQDWRGRYEQY
V gene: TRBV7-9
J gene: TRBJ2-7

CDR3 protein: ASSTTGAAGYT
V gene: TRBV7-8
J gene: TRBJ1-2

CDR3 protein: ASSYSYRGFAGTEAF
V gene: TRBV6-5
J gene: TRBJ1-1

CDR3 protein: ASSSGTDQETQY
V gene: TRBV5-1
J gene: TRBJ2-5

CDR3 protein: ASSQGVSNQPQH
V gene: TRBV27
J gene: TRBJ1-5

CDR3 protein: ATSRYRGGYEQY
V gene: TRBV15
J gene: TRBJ2-7

CDR3 protein: SVRQGMGETQY
V gene: TRBV29-1
J gene: TRBJ2-5

CDR3 protein: SATAGMLNTEAF
V gene: TRBV20-1
J gene: TRBJ1-1

CDR3 protein: ASSAGPTTYEQY
V gene: TRBV7-9
J gene: TRBJ2-7

CDR3 protein: ATSRDTLANYGYT
V gene: TRBV15
J gene: TRBJ1-2

CDR3 protein: ASSLAVPIRGQGKTDTQY
V gene: TRBV5-5
J gene: TRBJ2-3

CDR3 protein: ASSQVVRDPEQY
V gene: TRBV7-6
J gene: TRBJ2-7

CDR3 protein: ASSFGQIRGSDEQF
V gene: TRBV5-1
J gene: TRBJ2-1

CDR3 protein: AWRGADYNEQF
V gene: TRBV30
J gene: TRBJ2-1

CDR3 protein: ASSFGGGGLSPRELF
V gene: TRBV7-2
J gene: TRBJ1-4

CDR3 protein: ASSLESAYEQY
V gene: TRBV5-1
J gene: TRBJ2-7

CDR3 protein: ATRDRGNGYT
V gene: TRBV2
J gene: TRBJ1-2

CDR3 protein: ASSEGPEPTYEQY
V gene: TRBV6-4
J gene: TRBJ2-7

CDR3 protein: ASSIDSLDDQPQH
V gene: TRBV19
J gene: TRBJ1-5

CDR3 protein: ASSLDSVRAGRNVQY
V gene: TRBV7-9
J gene: TRBJ2-4

CDR3 protein: ATSRDRGTQNTEAF
V gene: TRBV15
J gene: TRBJ1-1

CDR3 protein: ATSRRFRGASFNEQF
V gene: TRBV15
J gene: TRBJ2-1

CDR3 protein: SAARQPSTDTQY
V gene: TRBV20-1
J gene: TRBJ2-3

CDR3 protein: SVGGYGTRDTQY
V gene: TRBV29-1
J gene: TRBJ2-3

CDR3 protein: ASRGLAEYNEQF
V gene: TRBV27
J gene: TRBJ2-1

CDR3 protein: ASSQKDRLDSPLH
V gene: TRBV12-5
J gene: TRBJ1-6

CDR3 protein: ATSDVSGSIDEQY
V gene: TRBV24-1
J gene: TRBJ2-7

CDR3 protein: ASSEALGGRGRTEAF
V gene: TRBV7-2
J gene: TRBJ1-1

CDR3 protein: ATSRRDERPYEQY
V gene: TRBV15
J gene: TRBJ2-7

CDR3 protein: ASSQAGLWYTEAF
V gene: TRBV14
J gene: TRBJ1-1

CDR3 protein: ASSYGVWITNYSNQPQH
V gene: TRBV6-6
J gene: TRBJ1-5

CDR3 protein: ASSTSGANNEQF
V gene: TRBV10-2
J gene: TRBJ2-1

CDR3 protein: ASSQEVAGDHNEQF
V gene: TRBV5-4
J gene: TRBJ2-1

CDR3 protein: STDRGEVNEQF
V gene: TRBV29-1
J gene: TRBJ2-1

CDR3 protein: ASSAGQITEAF
V gene: TRBV19
J gene: TRBJ1-1

CDR3 protein: ASSLEGLKGNSSLH
V gene: TRBV5-6
J gene: TRBJ1-6

CDR3 protein: ASSFRQGFYEQY
V gene: TRBV5-5
J gene: TRBJ2-7

CDR3 protein: ASTELAGESETQY
V gene: TRBV19
J gene: TRBJ2-5

CDR3 protein: ASSSIQVDTQY
V gene: TRBV6-2/TRBV6-3
J gene: TRBJ2-3

CDR3 protein: ASSSGTGSRYT
V gene: TRBV11-2
J gene: TRBJ1-2

CDR3 protein: ASSQGVRNNEAF
V gene: TRBV4-1
J gene: TRBJ1-1

CDR3 protein: ASSVDNLNSPLH
V gene: TRBV9
J gene: TRBJ1-6

CDR3 protein: ASSLWGANYGYT
V gene: TRBV5-4
J gene: TRBJ1-2

CDR3 protein: SARDLAGGPYNEQF
V gene: TRBV20-1
J gene: TRBJ2-1

CDR3 protein: ASSPESSYGYT
V gene: TRBV2
J gene: TRBJ1-2

CDR3 protein: ASSQGHGGAVDTQY
V gene: TRBV4-1
J gene: TRBJ2-3

CDR3 protein: ASRRDVYGYT
V gene: TRBV7-9
J gene: TRBJ1-2

CDR3 protein: ASSAGTSGGDEQF
V gene: TRBV6-2/TRBV6-3
J gene: TRBJ2-1

CDR3 protein: ATSRDLGTYNEQF
V gene: TRBV15
J gene: TRBJ2-1